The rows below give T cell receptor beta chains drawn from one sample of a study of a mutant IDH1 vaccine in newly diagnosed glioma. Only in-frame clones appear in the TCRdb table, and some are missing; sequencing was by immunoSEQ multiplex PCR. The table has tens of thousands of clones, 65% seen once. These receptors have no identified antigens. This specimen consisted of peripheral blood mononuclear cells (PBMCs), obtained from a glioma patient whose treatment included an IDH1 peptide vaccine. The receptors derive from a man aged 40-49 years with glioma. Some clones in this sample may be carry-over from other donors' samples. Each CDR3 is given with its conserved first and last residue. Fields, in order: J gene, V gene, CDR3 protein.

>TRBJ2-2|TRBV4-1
CASSQGGRIANTGELFF
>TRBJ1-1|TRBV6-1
CASRLQGNTEAFF
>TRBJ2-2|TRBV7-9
CASNPSGGLNTGELFF
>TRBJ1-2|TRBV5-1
CASSLARIGGAGYGYTF
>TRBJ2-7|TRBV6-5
CASSYSGTTTYEQYF
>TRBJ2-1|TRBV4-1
CASSRPPDNEQFF
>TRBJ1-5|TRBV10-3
CAISAGDEQPQHF
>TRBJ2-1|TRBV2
CASSQGTVSYNEQFF
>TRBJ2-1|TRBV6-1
CASSEVAGYNEQFF
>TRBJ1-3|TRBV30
CAWMARASGNTIYF
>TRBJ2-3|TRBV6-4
CASSPLGSTDTQYF
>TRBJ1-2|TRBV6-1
CASSERTGGNYGYTF
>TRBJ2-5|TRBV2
CASSGLAGGGETQYF
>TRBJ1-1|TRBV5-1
CASSLDRREAFF
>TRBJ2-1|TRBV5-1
CASSLLTGNNEQFF
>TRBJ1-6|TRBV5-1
CASRRENRVPNSPLHF
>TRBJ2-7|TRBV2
CASRGYSGGSYEQYF
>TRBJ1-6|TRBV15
CATSGRASGSPLHF
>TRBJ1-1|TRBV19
CASRKFSWAFF
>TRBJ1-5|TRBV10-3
CAITGTAGEPQHF
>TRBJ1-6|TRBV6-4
CASSEVYNSPLHF
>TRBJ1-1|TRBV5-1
CASSLFPLWQRNTEAFF
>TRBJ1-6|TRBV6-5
CASSYLNSPLHF
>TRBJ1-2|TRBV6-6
CASSPRFDRGNGYTF
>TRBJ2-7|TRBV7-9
CASSDRGEQYF
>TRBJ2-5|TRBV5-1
CASSLDPGWETQYF
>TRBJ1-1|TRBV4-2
CASSHRGDAFF
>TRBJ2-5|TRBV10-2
CASGTPGIEETQYF
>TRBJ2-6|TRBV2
CASSGDTGTGLISGAGKPAF
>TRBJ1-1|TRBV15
CATSRGSDRGTEAFF
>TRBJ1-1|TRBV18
CASSLRVLDGNTEAFF
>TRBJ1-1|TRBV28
CASSRSGQGDTEAFF
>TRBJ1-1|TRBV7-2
CASSFGGRPEAFF
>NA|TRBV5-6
CASSRLGTVSYEQYF
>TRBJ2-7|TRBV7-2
CASSLDSSYEQYF
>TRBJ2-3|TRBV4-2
CASSQDSGGSGKRVQYF
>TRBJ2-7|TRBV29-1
CSVPGTGLYEQYF
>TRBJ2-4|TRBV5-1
CASRTGDAKNIQYF
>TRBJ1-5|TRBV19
CASSITGASNQPQHF
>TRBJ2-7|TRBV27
CASRKRQPILYEQYF
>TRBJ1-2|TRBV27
CASSLRWGSRGDYGYTF
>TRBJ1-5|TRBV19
CASSIGRMGPQHF
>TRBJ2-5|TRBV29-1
CSVEYAAGNRETQYF
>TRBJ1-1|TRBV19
CASSFRGQMNTEAFF
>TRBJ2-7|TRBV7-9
CASSLASSGGQSEQYF
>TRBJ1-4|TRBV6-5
CASSYGLENEKLFF
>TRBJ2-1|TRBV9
CASSPLAGNYNEQFF
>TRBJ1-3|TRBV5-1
CASSLAGNTIYF
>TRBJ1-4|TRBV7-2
CASSSRTGSELFF
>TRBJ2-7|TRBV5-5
CASSPATGNYYEQYF
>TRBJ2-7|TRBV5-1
CASSWGTGVDEQYF
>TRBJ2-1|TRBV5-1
CASSLGSGGAWNEQFF
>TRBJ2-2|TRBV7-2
CASSFKAANTGELFF
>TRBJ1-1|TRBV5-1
CASYTGGNTEAFF
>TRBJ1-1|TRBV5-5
CASSLKGDNTEAFF
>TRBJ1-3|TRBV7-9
CASADGHSGNTIYF
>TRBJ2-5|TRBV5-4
CASSPRTGQETQYF
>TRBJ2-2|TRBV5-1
CASSGGLIYTGELFF
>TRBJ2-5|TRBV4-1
CASSQRLGLAGATQETQYF
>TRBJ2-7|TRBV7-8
CASSHSRSSGTYEQYF